This entry describes one T cell receptor (beta chain). What antigen it recognizes has not been identified. No much larger clonotype is one base removed from it; base qualities were not supplied. The data are from a study of shared clonotypes between healthy human individuals (dated by TCRdb to between 2020 and 2021). In terms of the full investigation: The cohort included three men and a couple of women between 18 and 49 years of age. To estimate repertoire size and how much clonotypes are shared between individuals, the study performed deep sequencing of blood TCR repertoires from roughly five healthy adults. Different laboratories and diverse techniques were used to prepare libraries and sequence TCR repertoires, to increase sequencing depth and limit assay-specific biases. For each donor, CD4 naive and CD4 memory were each given three plates, CD8 naive was given two plates, and CD8 memory was given one plate. Between about 0.85 and 10 billion PBMCs per donor were obtained by leukapheresis. Overall results and qualifications from the work: Larger estimated clonotype richness was generally found for naive subsets than for memory subsets. Compared with non-shared clonotypes, the clonotypes found in all four sorted-subset donors had higher generation probabilities. When several donors were compared, the shared fraction of clonotypes was about 5.4% for naive CD4, roughly 3.3% for naive CD8, 2% to 2.5% for memory CD4, and roughly 0.4% for memory CD8. Based on pairwise subsampling, the degree of clonotype sharing among donors was expected to be affected by sequencing depth. Because the study included only a small number of donors, the genetic and exposure-history diversity represented was limited. Rarefaction of sorted-subset datasets indicated incomplete sequencing despite the large sequencing depth. Only blood was sampled, and tissue TCR repertoires likely differ from those in blood.

Including the terminal cysteine and phenylalanine, the CDR3 comprises 16 residues. This entry keeps only the CDR3 DNA: 48 bases, framed from base 1. Ends trimmed: V by 5 bases, J by 4 bases; bases unmatched to a gene: 10. The germline V gene (reference sequence) provides CDR1 SEHNR and CDR2 FQNEAQ. Using the deep immunoSEQ assay, TCR CDR3 regions were amplified from genomic DNA by multiplex PCR. Extracted genomic DNA from each cell subset was spread evenly across all wells of several immunoSEQ 96-well plates, with each plate serving as a replicate. For sorted subsets, approximately 200 ng of genomic DNA, equivalent to around 30,000 T cell genomes, went into each replicate PCR. The purified libraries were quantified using a Qubit 3.0 fluorometer, sized with a Bioanalyzer 2100, and then quantified again using the KAPA Library Quantification kit. A separate single-read 150-cycle Illumina NextSeq 550 flow cell was used to sequence each immunoSEQ 96-well plate. Per the source publication's procedure: Because only junctional sequences without quality scores were contained in the immunoSEQ output, filtering matching that applied to full-length reads could not be performed. Sequences were annotated with PyIR, a Python wrapper for IgBLAST v1.9, and V/J genes and CDR3 were assigned using IMGT germline references. Reads were filtered out if the reads had weak V/J assignments (E-value above 1e-6), no CDR3, stop codons, out-of-frame junctions, or ambiguous translated residues. V3J clonotypes were defined as sequences sharing the same inferred V gene, J gene, and CDR3 amino acid sequence. Percentage overlap between repertoires was computed as shared unique clonotypes divided by the size of the smaller repertoire. Repertoire richness was assessed with RTK rarefaction, the Chao1 estimator, and Recon v2.1 estimates of unobserved clonotypes. Generation probabilities for all TCRbeta clonotypes obtained by the gDNA method from a handful of donors were computed using OLGA. Imported from immuneACCESS, the table was reduced by TCRdb to in-frame sequences with V and J called. These copies leave out some clones; in studies compared against another copy, an unresolved V gene accounts for under half, and the cause of the remainder is not known. V and J calls and clone size are as listed in that table; D and trimming were resolved from the DNA. The sample data list around 320,000 clones, and more than 75% of these were observed just once. The ten largest clonotypes hold around 15% of the sample.

Donors were healthy HIV-negative adults with no recently reported acute infections or vaccinations. Every donor was a Caucasian adult residing in Nashville, Tennessee, USA. CD8 memory samples were composed of magnetically selected CD45RO+ cells combined with CCR7-negative CD45RA+ effector memory (TemRA) cells. Blood was collected by leukapheresis, and PBMCs were isolated by Ficoll-Histopaque density gradient centrifugation and then cryopreserved in liquid nitrogen vapor phase. Analytical flow cytometry was used to check the purity and quantity of every magnetically sorted T cell population. Each sorted fraction had its genomic DNA isolated and then quantified by UV absorbance on a Nanodrop 2000c.

This TCR was recovered from a man aged 18 to 29 in good health. The chain is made from TRBV7-9 and TRBJ2-1, and 8 junction bases match TRBD2. Sequencing was carried out using memory CD8+ T cells sorted from blood. The cell subset or site label on this specimen signifies: CD45RO+ cells pooled with CCR7-negative TemRA cells. The DNA reads as follows: TGTGCCAGCAGCCCCAGAATAGGACTAGCATACAATGAGCAGTTCTTC. The encoded protein is CASSPRIGLAYNEQFF. The reference TRBV7-9 and TRBJ2-1 proteins fill in what lies around the CDR3, so the full variable domain reads DTGVSQNPRHKITKRGQNVTFRCDPISEHNRLYWYRQTLGQGPEFLTYFQNEAQLEKSRLLSDRFSAERPKGSFSTLEIQRTEQGDSAMYLCASSPRIGLAYNEQFFGPGTRLTVL.